One and the same sample provided the 4 T cell receptor beta chains below, sequenced in a study of blood T cell repertoires in COVID-19. The protocol was immunoSEQ multiplex PCR, while the TCRdb copy is restricted to in-frame clones and leaves out a portion. The table includes 240,000 or so clones, about 83% detected once. Sequencing was performed on peripheral blood. Receptors originate from a man older than 75 with acute or convalescent COVID-19.

The chain uses TRBV9 and TRBJ2-5, with D perhaps matching TRBD1 (5 bases). Between the trimmed V and J ends, which lost 0 bases and 2 bases, there was a span of 11 bases. CDR1 is SGDLS and CDR2 is YYNGEE in the germline V gene. The CDR3 contains 15 residues. CDR3: CASSVDMGQQETQYF. CDR3 coding DNA: TGTGCCAGCAGCGTAGACATGGGGCAACAAGAGACCCAGTACTTC.

The chain's CDR3 is CASSVSVRNTEAFF. The DNA of the CDR3 is TGTGCCAGCAGCGTATCAGTAAGGAACACTGAAGCTTTCTTT. The chain joins TRBV9 to TRBJ1-1; D gene ambiguous. Trimming took 1 base from V and 1 from J, leaving 8 bases between them. The CDR3 extends over 14 amino acids. CDR1 and CDR2 from the germline V gene are SGDLS and YYNGEE.

CDR3 coding DNA: TGTGCCAGCAGCCTGGGCTCTAATGAAAAACTGTTTTTT. It translates to CASSLGSNEKLFF. The chain recombines TRBV28 with TRBJ1-4; D unresolved. Trimming took off 6 bases at V and 3 bases at J, with 8 bases between the two ends. This CDR3 is built from 13 residues. Germline CDR1 is MDHEN and CDR2 is SYDVKM.

The chain has TRBV7-9 and TRBJ2-2, with D unresolved. The CDR3 extends over 15 amino acids. Per the germline V gene, CDR1 is SEHNR and CDR2 is FQNEAQ (reference sequence). With 8 bases removed from V and 0 bases from J, the gap between germline ends came to 13 bases. The CDR3 protein is CASASRSANTGELFF. In DNA, the CDR3 is TGTGCCAGCGCGTCTCGTTCGGCGAACACCGGGGAGCTGTTTTTT.